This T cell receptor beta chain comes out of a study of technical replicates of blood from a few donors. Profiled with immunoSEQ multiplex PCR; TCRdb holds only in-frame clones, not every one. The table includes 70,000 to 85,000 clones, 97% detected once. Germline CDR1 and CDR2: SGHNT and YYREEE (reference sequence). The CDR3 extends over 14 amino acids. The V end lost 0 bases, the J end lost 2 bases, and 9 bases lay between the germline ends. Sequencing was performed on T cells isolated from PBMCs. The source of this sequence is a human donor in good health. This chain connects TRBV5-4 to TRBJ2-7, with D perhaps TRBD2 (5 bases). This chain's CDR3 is CASSLAREPYEQYF. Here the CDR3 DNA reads TGTGCCAGCAGCTTGGCAAGGGAGCCCTACGAGCAGTACTTC.